Presented here are 20 T cell receptor beta chains from one specimen sequenced in a study of T cells in Graves' hyperthyroidism and ophthalmopathy. Authors of the study amplified TCR beta CDR3 regions from RNA transcripts. Initially, a first-round RT-PCR of the TCR CDR3 employed the HTBI primer set. MiXCR was run by TCRdb on the multiplex PCR reads, yielding one entry per CDR3 protein. The sample includes 450,000 to 550,000 distinct CDR3 sequences, less than 25% of them seen just once. Sequencing was carried out using blood. The receptors originated from a woman aged 25-40 years with Graves' ophthalmopathy.

Only a few counts were recorded for this clonotype. Its ends do not fully match the called genes, so a read error is possible. The chain couples TRBV2 to TRBJ1-1; 8 positions agree with TRBD1. The V gene's germline CDR1 is SNHLY and CDR2 FYNNEI. CDR3 length: 12 amino acids. The CDR3 DNA reads as TGTGTCAGCAGGGGACAGGAGACTGAAGCTTTCTTT. Protein: CVSRGQETEAFF.

The chain is built from TRBV6-1 and TRBJ2-2, with no clear D. Germline CDR1 and CDR2: MNHNS and SASEGT. Trimming left V 4 bases short and J 3 bases short, with 12 bases between. CDR3 length equals 15 residues. CDR3 sequence (DNA): TGTGCCAGCAGTGCATCGACGGAGTACACCGGGGAGCTGTTTTTT. Translating gives CASSASTEYTGELFF.

This chain joins TRBV9 and TRBJ2-7, with TRBD2 matching over 9 bases. With 1 base clipped from V and 3 bases from J, the junction kept 5 bases outside the gene matches. The CDR3 length is 15 residues. Per the germline V gene, CDR1 is SGDLS and CDR2 is YYNGEE. The CDR3: CASSVSQRGDYEQYF. DNA for the CDR3: TGTGCCAGCAGCGTATCCCAGCGGGGGGACTACGAGCAGTACTTC.

This clonotype was recorded a few times. This rearrangement joins TRBV6-1 to TRBJ2-2, with TRBD1 identical over 8 bases. The germline V gene has CDR1 MNHNS and CDR2 SASEGT. Trimming removed 5 bases from V and 4 bases from J; junction bases left unmatched: 9. This CDR3 contains 16 residues. In nucleotides, the CDR3 is TGTGCCAGCAGTAAACCTGGACAGGGAGGCACCGGGGAGCTGTTTTTT. Its translation is CASSKPGQGGTGELFF.

This clonotype occurred many times. As DNA, the CDR3 is TGTGCCACCAGCAGGGCCAGGGCGAGCAATCAGCCCCAGCATTTT. Encoded protein: CATSRARASNQPQHF. V and J are TRBV15 and TRBJ1-5, with D perhaps TRBD1 (5 bases). CDR3 size: 15 residues. V shed 3 bases and J shed 1 base, with 10 bases lying between them. The germline V gene encodes CDR1 LNHNV and CDR2 YYDKDF (reference sequence).

This clonotype was detected ten times or more. The chain joins TRBV20-1 to TRBJ1-5; 8 bases are shared with TRBD1. Germline V gene sequence: CDR1 DFQATT, CDR2 SNEGSKA (reference sequence). There are 14 residues in the CDR3. Germline trimming cut 3 bases from V and 2 bases from J; bases unmatched to any gene: 3. CDR3 amino acids: CSASQTGGNQPQHF. In DNA, the CDR3 is TGCAGTGCTAGCCAGACAGGGGGCAATCAGCCCCAGCATTTT.

This clonotype came up many times. The chain uses TRBV7-9 and TRBJ1-1, with D possibly being TRBD1 (6 bases). CDR3 length: 15 residues. Trimming cost V 5 bases and J 0 bases, with 13 bases left between them. Germline CDR1 reads SEHNR; CDR2 reads FQNEAQ (reference sequence). The CDR3 loop is CASSMDSSMNTEAFF. The CDR3, as DNA: TGTGCCAGCAGCATGGACAGCAGCATGAACACTGAAGCTTTCTTT.

The table lists this clonotype with many counts. CDR3: CASSFGTQSEETQYF. The CDR3 DNA reads as TGTGCCAGCAGCTTCGGGACCCAAAGCGAAGAGACCCAGTACTTC. The V call is TRBV7-9, the J call TRBJ2-5, with D possibly called TRBD1 or TRBD2 (5 bases each). The CDR3 runs 15 residues. V was cut by 3 bases and J by 3 bases, with 14 bases left in between. The germline V gene encodes CDR1 SEHNR and CDR2 FQNEAQ (reference sequence).

The chain joins TRBV11-2 to TRBJ1-3, with D hard to call. Germline V gene data show CDR1 as SGHAT and CDR2 as FQNNGV. The CDR3 length is 16 residues. Between the trimmed V and J ends, which lost 1 base and 0 bases, there was a span of 10 bases. The CDR3 nucleotides read TGTGCCAGCAGCTTAGGGTACATGAGCTCTGGAAACACCATATATTTT. As protein: CASSLGYMSSGNTIYF. The variable domain in full, completed from reference TRBV11-2 and TRBJ1-3, reads EAGVAQSPRYKIIEKRQSVAFWCNPISGHATLYWYQQILGQGPKLLIQFQNNGVVDDSQLPKDRFSAERLKGVDSTLKIQPAKLEDSAVYLCASSLGYMSSGNTIYFGEGSWLTVV.

This clonotype was counted at least ten times. The rearrangement uses TRBV6-5 and TRBJ1-2; D ambiguous. CDR1 is MNHEY and CDR2 is SVGAGI in the germline V gene. The CDR3 runs to 14 residues. Between the trimmed V and J ends, which lost 3 bases and 3 bases, there was a span of 11 bases. CDR3 loop: CASSYEDSDYGYTF. For the CDR3, the DNA is TGTGCCAGCAGTTATGAGGACTCCGACTATGGCTACACCTTC.

This clonotype was detected only a few times. This chain connects TRBV10-3 to TRBJ2-2, with 7 bases lining up with TRBD1. Trimming cost V 6 bases and J 6 bases; bases outside gene matches: 7. The germline V gene encodes CDR1 ENHRY and CDR2 SYGVKD. The CDR3 is made up of 14 amino acids. The CDR3 here is CAISPGQVPGELFF. CDR3 sequence (DNA): TGTGCCATCAGCCCCGGACAGGTCCCCGGGGAGCTGTTTTTT.

This clonotype appeared many times. The genes are TRBV6-5 and TRBJ1-5; D unresolved. Germline-derived CDR1 and CDR2 are MNHEY and SVGAGI. V was shortened by 0 bases and J by 2 bases, with 8 bases between the two germline ends. This CDR3 has 15 amino acids. CDR3 sequence reads: CASSYSRYGNQPQHF. The CDR3 bases are TGTGCCAGCAGTTACTCCAGGTACGGCAATCAGCCCCAGCATTTT.

This clonotype was seen a handful of times. The rearrangement uses TRBV20-1 and TRBJ1-1; no clear D. V was trimmed by 5 bases and J by 1 base, leaving 20 bases between them. Germline values: CDR1 DFQATT, CDR2 SNEGSKA (reference sequence). The CDR3 loop spans 16 amino acids. The chain's CDR3 is CSAHPPRAVTNTEAFF. Written as DNA, the CDR3 is TGCAGTGCTCATCCCCCACGCGCGGTAACGAACACTGAAGCTTTCTTT.

This chain uses TRBV6-5 with TRBJ1-2; D is possibly TRBD1 (5 bases). CDR3 length equals 15 residues. V was clipped by 7 bases and J by 1 base, with 16 bases between them. Per germline, CDR1 MNHEY and CDR2 SVGAGI. CDR3 residues: CASIYDPGVNYGYTF. The CDR3 DNA is TGTGCCAGCATTTATGACCCGGGGGTTAACTATGGCTACACCTTC.

This clonotype was recorded at least ten times. The chain employs TRBV4-3 and TRBJ1-1, with D possibly TRBD1 on 5 matching bases. This CDR3 has 16 residues. Trimming left V 1 base short and J 0 bases short, with 12 bases between. Germline V gene data show CDR1 as LGHNA and CDR2 as YSLEER. The CDR3, as DNA: TGCGCCAGCAGCCAAGCAGACAGCTTTATGAACACTGAAGCTTTCTTT. The encoded protein is CASSQADSFMNTEAFF.

This clonotype was seen at least ten times. The rearrangement links TRBV10-3 to TRBJ2-7; 7 bases align to TRBD1. Germline V gene lookup returns CDR1 ENHRY and CDR2 SYGVKD. The V gene end was trimmed by 2 bases and the J gene end by 4 bases; junction bases not matched to a gene: 8. This CDR3 has 15 amino acids. CDR3 in amino acids: CAISEGQENSYEQYF. In DNA form, the CDR3 reads TGTGCCATCAGTGAGGGACAGGAAAATAGTTACGAGCAGTACTTC.

In DNA form, the CDR3 reads TGTGCCAGCAGCTTATACAGGGTGTCGTCCTATGGCTACACCTTC. Protein sequence: CASSLYRVSSYGYTF. This chain links TRBV5-4 with TRBJ1-2, with a weak D call TRBD1 (6 bases). Germline V gene data show CDR1 as SGHNT and CDR2 as YYREEE (reference sequence). CDR3 length: 15 amino acids. Trimming took 2 bases from V and 4 from J, leaving 15 bases between them.

Ten or more counts support this clonotype. In DNA, the CDR3 is TGTGCCAGCAGACTCCAACTAGAAGGCACCGGGGAGCTGTTTTTT. Translated, it gives CASRLQLEGTGELFF. The V gene is TRBV6-1, the J gene TRBJ2-2, with a possible D match to TRBD2 (5 bases). Trimming shortened V by 6 bases and J by 4 bases, and 15 bases separated the two germline ends. The CDR3 has 15 amino acids. Germline V gene data show CDR1 as MNHNS and CDR2 as SASEGT.

The V gene is TRBV3-1, the J gene TRBJ2-5; the D is unclear. The germline V gene has CDR1 LGHDT and CDR2 YNNKEL (reference sequence). This CDR3 contains 13 residues. Trimming removed 5 bases at V and 1 base at J, with 8 bases between. The CDR3 bases are TGTGCCAGCAGCGGTCCCTTCCAAGAGACCCAGTACTTC. The encoded protein is CASSGPFQETQYF.

There are many counts of this clonotype. The V and J genes are TRBV13 and TRBJ1-2, with D unclear. The length of the CDR3 is 15 residues. Germline CDR1 is PRHDT and CDR2 is FYEKMQ (reference sequence). V was cut by 1 base and J by 2 bases, with 11 bases left in between. The CDR3 loop reads CASSLVWGKNYGYTF. The CDR3 nucleotides are TGTGCCAGCAGCTTAGTTTGGGGAAAGAACTATGGCTACACCTTC.